The entry below describes one T cell receptor (beta chain). Its antigen is not identified. The data are from a study of human T cells and chemical hapten exposure. Individual cDNA molecules had unique molecular identifiers attached to them by the library. TCRdb processed the RACE reads anew with MiXCR; each CDR3 protein has one entry. The sample has approximately 89,000 distinct CDR3 sequences, about a tenth seen once. Time point denoted: patch test 2, 6 weeks after DPC sensitization. Regarding treatment: therapeutic diphenylcyclopropenone sensitization with weekly scalp DPC. Whole-study findings and limits: Sensitization with DPC brought no change to TCRs above 1 in 1000 in frequency.

V shed 2 bases, J shed 0 bases, and the junction held 3 bases outside the gene matches. CDR3 size: 16 residues. CDR1 ENHRY and CDR2 SYGVKD come from the germline V gene. The genes are TRBV10-3 and TRBJ2-4, with 8 bases fitting TRBD2. Sequencing used whole blood, obtained in connection with sensitization to the hapten diphenylcyclopropenone (DPC). This sequence originates from a woman aged 30 to 39 with alopecia areata. Some clones in this sample may be carry-over from other donors' samples. The CDR3 spells CAISEERGGAKNIQYF. Here the CDR3 DNA reads TGTGCCATCAGTGAGGAACGGGGGGGAGCCAAAAACATTCAGTACTTC.